Below, 9 T cell receptor beta chains from the same sample are listed, as sequenced in a study of graft-versus-host responses after intestinal transplantation. TCRdb keeps only in-frame clones here, not all; method: immunoSEQ multiplex PCR. Of about 120,000 clones listed, roughly 93% are singletons. The antigens of these receptors remain unknown. Sample: unstimulated CD4+ T cells sorted from spleen or lymph node cells, taken before intestinal transplant. These TCRs come from a human donor who received an intestinal transplant.

The chain uses TRBV7-6 and TRBJ2-3; TRBD1 agrees at 8 bases. The length of the CDR3 is 16 residues. Germline V gene data show CDR1 as SGHVS and CDR2 as FNYEAQ. V dropped 2 bases and J dropped 2; count of bases not matched to a gene: 6. CDR3 sequence reads: CASSLPDRVSTDTQYF. In nucleotides, the CDR3 is TGTGCCAGCAGCTTACCGGACAGGGTTTCCACAGATACGCAGTATTTT.

The chain uses TRBV5-4 and TRBJ1-1, with D uncertain. Germline V CDR1 and CDR2: SGHNT, YYREEE (reference sequence). Trimming stripped 6 bases from V and 1 base from J, with 13 bases between. The CDR3 extends over 14 amino acids. The CDR3 DNA is TGTGCCAGCAAGGGTTTGCCGGAGAACACTGAAGCTTTCTTT. Translation gives CASKGLPENTEAFF.

The chain employs TRBV6-1 and TRBJ1-4; tentatively, D is TRBD1 (5 bases). With 8 bases removed from V and 1 base from J, the gap between germline ends came to 14 bases. There are 15 residues in the CDR3. Germline lookup yields CDR1 MNHNS and CDR2 SASEGT. The CDR3 sequence: CASSVRQGTNEKLFF. CDR3 coding DNA: TGTGCCAGCTCCGTAAGGCAGGGAACTAATGAAAAACTGTTTTTT.

This chain uses TRBV19 with TRBJ1-5; unclear D gene. Germline V gives CDR1 LNHDA, CDR2 SQIVND (reference sequence). The CDR3 length is 13 residues. Trimming left V 3 bases short and J 7 bases short, with 10 bases between. The CDR3 spells CASSIPFAQPQHF. CDR3 coding DNA: TGTGCCAGTAGTATCCCTTTTGCCCAGCCCCAGCATTTT.

The rearrangement joins TRBV2 to TRBJ2-3; D gene uncertain. Looked up from germline, CDR1 is SNHLY and CDR2 is FYNNEI. V was trimmed by 8 bases and J by 5 bases, leaving 17 bases between them. The CDR3 runs 14 residues. CDR3 nucleotide sequence: TGTGCCAGCGGCAGCCTGGCCCGAGGAGATACGCAGTATTTT. This encodes CASGSLARGDTQYF. The full variable domain, its missing parts supplied by reference TRBV2 and TRBJ2-3, is EPEVTQTPSHQVTQMGQEVILRCVPISNHLYFYWYRQILGQKVEFLVSFYNNEISEKSEIFDDQFSVERPDGSNFTLKIRSTKLEDSAMYFCASGSLARGDTQYFGPGTRLTVL.

The CDR3 region has the DNA TGTGCCTGGAGTCTGGGCGGGGGGCTGTTGACCCAGTACTTC. This gives the protein CAWSLGGGLLTQYF. J is TRBJ2-5 and V is TRBV30; 8 nucleotides align to TRBD2. Germline lookup yields CDR1 GTSNPN and CDR2 SVGIG (reference sequence). The junction had 9 bases not matched to a gene; V was cut back by 2 bases and J by 7 bases. The CDR3 runs 14 residues.

The chain carries TRBV10-3 and TRBJ2-7, with 9 bases identical to TRBD2. With 6 bases clipped from V and 2 bases from J, the junction kept 17 bases outside the gene matches. The CDR3 consists of 18 residues. Germline values: CDR1 ENHRY, CDR2 SYGVKD. This chain's CDR3 is CAIRPNRGGGRAAYEQYF. CDR3 nucleotides: TGTGCCATCAGACCCAATAGGGGAGGCGGGAGGGCCGCCTACGAGCAGTACTTC.

As to this clone: Relative to the germline gene, one junction end is altered; a read error may explain this. The rearrangement links TRBV7-7 to TRBJ2-2; TRBD1 matches 8 bases. CDR3 length: 15 residues. Per germline, CDR1 SSHAT and CDR2 FNYEAQ (reference sequence). CDR3 sequence: CASSPVTGAAGELFF. The CDR3 DNA is TGTGCTAGCAGCCCCGTGACAGGGGCGGCCGGGGAGCTGTTTTTT.

In this sample, this clone turned up once. The V gene is TRBV27, the J gene TRBJ2-7, with 7 bases that match TRBD1. V lost 6 bases, J lost 2 bases, and 7 bases stayed unmatched. CDR1 and CDR2 from the germline V gene are MNHEY and SMNVEV (reference sequence). The CDR3 is made up of 14 amino acids. CDR3 sequence (DNA): TGTGCCAGCAGCAGAGACAGGGTGACCTACGAGCAGTACTTC. Its translation: CASSRDRVTYEQYF.